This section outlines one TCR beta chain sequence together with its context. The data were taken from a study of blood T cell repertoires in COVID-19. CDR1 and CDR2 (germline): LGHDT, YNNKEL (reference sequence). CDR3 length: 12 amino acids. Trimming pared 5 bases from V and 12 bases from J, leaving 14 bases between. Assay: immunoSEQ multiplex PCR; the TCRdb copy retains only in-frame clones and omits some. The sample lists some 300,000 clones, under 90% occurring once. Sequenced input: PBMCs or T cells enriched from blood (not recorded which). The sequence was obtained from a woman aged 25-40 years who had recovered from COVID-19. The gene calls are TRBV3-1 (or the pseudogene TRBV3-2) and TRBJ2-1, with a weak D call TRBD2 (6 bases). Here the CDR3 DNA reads TGTGCCAGCAGCGACGCCGGGACTCCGCAGTTCTTC. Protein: CASSDAGTPQFF.